This T cell receptor (beta chain) was documented in a study of blood T cell repertoires in COVID-19. At least ten counts were recorded for this clone. TCRdb's table, derived via immunoSEQ multiplex PCR, lists solely in-frame clones and lacks some. This sample has about 130,000 clones, with around 70% found just once. The CDR3 length is 16 residues. Germline trimming cut 4 bases from V and 10 bases from J; bases unmatched to any gene: 13. CDR1 is SGHTA, CDR2 FQGNSA, per germline. The TCR was taken from a man aged 55 to 70 with acute or convalescent COVID-19. The V and J genes are TRBV7-2 and TRBJ2-1; TRBD2 matches 10 bases. Sequencing was performed on peripheral blood. The CDR3 loop reads CASSWTGTSASQEQFF. CDR3 nucleotides: TGTGCCAGCAGCTGGACCGGGACTAGCGCTTCCCAGGAGCAGTTCTTC.